This T cell receptor (beta chain) was captured in a study of blood T cell repertoires in COVID-19. Study summary: Sources were T cells, B-cell-depleted T cells, or PBMCs; the material itself was cDNA or gDNA.

The V end was cut by 0 bases, the J end by 10 bases, with 8 bases between. There are 12 residues in the CDR3. Per the germline V gene, CDR1 is WSHSY and CDR2 is SAAADI. Original data processing: Cell counts per sample came from amplifying reference gene primers. The protocol was immunoSEQ multiplex PCR, while the TCRdb copy is restricted to in-frame clones and leaves out a portion. The DNA was the basis for D and trimming; V, J and clone size are from that table. The data show 200,000 to 250,000 clones, around four fifths seen once. Individuals drawn from under 30 US areas were roughly 18 to 95 years old. Cohorts were determined from participant-reported clinical history.

The chain carries TRBV10-2 and TRBJ2-3; D is undetermined. This TCR derives from a middle-aged man who had recovered from COVID-19. Sequencing input: PBMCs or T cells enriched from blood (not recorded which). CDR3 region: CASSESFSSQYF. The CDR3 region has the DNA TGCGCCAGCAGTGAGTCTTTTAGTTCGCAGTATTTT.